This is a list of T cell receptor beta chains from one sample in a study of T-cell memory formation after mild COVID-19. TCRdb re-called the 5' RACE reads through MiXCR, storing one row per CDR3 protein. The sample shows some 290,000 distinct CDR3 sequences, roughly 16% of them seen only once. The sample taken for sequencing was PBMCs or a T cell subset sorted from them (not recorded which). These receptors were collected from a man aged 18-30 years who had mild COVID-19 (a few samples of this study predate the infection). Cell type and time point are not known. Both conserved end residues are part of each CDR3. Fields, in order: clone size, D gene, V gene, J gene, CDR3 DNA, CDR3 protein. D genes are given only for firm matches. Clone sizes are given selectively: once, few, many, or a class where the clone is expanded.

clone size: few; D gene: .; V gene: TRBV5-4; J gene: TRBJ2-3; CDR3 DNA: TGTGCCAGCAGCTCGGATTTGTCCACAGATACGCAGTATTTT; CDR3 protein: CASSSDLSTDTQYF
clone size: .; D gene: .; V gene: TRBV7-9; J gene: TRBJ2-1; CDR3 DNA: TGTGCCAGCAGCCCCCGACGACAGGCAGCCTACAATGAGCAGTTCTTC; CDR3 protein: CASSPRRQAAYNEQFF
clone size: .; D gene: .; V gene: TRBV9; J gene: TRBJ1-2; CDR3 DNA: TGTGCCAGCAGCGCACCCTTAGGGCGGATTTACACCTTC; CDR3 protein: CASSAPLGRIYTF
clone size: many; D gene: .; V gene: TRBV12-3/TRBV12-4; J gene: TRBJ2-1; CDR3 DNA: TGTGCCAGCAGTTTCCTGGCCCTAAACAATGAGCAGTTCTTC; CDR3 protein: CASSFLALNNEQFF
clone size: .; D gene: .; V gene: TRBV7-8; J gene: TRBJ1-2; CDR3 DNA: TGTGCCAGCAGCCCTACAGGGTGGGTGGCCTATGGCTACACCTTC; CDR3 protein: CASSPTGWVAYGYTF
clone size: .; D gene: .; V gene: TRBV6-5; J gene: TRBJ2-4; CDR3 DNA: TGTGCCAGCAGTCATCCTGGGACGGACATTCAGTACTTC; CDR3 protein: CASSHPGTDIQYF
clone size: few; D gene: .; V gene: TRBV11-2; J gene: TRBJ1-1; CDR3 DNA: TGTGCCAGCAGCTTAAAGCCGTGGGGTGGGGGCACTGAAGCTTTCTTT; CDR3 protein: CASSLKPWGGGTEAFF
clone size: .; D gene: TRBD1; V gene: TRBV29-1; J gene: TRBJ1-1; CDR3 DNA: TGCAGCGTCGAATCAGGGGGGAACACTGAAGCTTTCTTT; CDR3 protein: CSVESGGNTEAFF
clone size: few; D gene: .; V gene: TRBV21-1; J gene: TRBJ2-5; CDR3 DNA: TGTGCCAGCAGCAATTGGGCCCTGGGCGGCTCGGGGACCCAGTACTTC; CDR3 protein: CASSNWALGGSGTQYF
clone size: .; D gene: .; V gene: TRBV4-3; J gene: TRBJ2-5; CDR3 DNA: TGCGCCAGCAGCCAATGGGACCGAGGGACCCAGTACTTC; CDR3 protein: CASSQWDRGTQYF
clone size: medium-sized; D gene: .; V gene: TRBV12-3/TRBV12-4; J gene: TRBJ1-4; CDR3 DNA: TGTGCCAGCAGGGGCTCGGGCCCAACTAATGAAAAACTGTTTTTT; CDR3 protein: CASRGSGPTNEKLFF
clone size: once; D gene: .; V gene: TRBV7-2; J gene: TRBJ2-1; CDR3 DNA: TGTGCCAGCAGATCCCCCGGGCTACCCTACAATGAGCAGTTCTTC; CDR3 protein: CASRSPGLPYNEQFF
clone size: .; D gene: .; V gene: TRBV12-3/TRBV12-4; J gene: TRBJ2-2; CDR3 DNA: TGTGCCAGCAAGAGTGGGGTTTACACCGGGGAGCTGTTTTTT; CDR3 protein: CASKSGVYTGELFF
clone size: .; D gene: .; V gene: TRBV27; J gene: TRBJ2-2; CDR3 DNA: TGTGCCAGCAGTTTATCGGGGGCTACTAGCGCTAACACCGGGGAGCTGTTTTTT; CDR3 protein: CASSLSGATSANTGELFF
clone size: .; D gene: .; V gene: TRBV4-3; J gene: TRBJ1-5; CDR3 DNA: TGCGCCAGCAGCCAAGAATCCCGGTCCAATCAGCCCCAGCATTTT; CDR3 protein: CASSQESRSNQPQHF
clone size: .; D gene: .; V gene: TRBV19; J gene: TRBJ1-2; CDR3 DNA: TGTGCCAGTAGTCGGGAAACGACTAACTATGGCTACACCTTC; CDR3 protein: CASSRETTNYGYTF
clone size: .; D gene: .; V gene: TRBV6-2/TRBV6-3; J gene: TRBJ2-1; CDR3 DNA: TGTGCCAGCAGACCGGCCCAGGGCAATGAGCAGTTCTTC; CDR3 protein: CASRPAQGNEQFF
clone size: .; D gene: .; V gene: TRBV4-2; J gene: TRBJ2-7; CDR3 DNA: TGTGCCAGCAGCCATAGATTCTCGCGCTCCTACGAGCAGTACTTC; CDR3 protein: CASSHRFSRSYEQYF
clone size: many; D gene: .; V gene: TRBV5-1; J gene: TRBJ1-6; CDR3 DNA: TGCGCCAGCAGCCCTCCGGAGGGTAATTCACCCCTCCACTTT; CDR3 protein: CASSPPEGNSPLHF
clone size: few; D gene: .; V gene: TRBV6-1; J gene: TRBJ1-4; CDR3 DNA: TGTGCCAGCAGAAACAGGGCGGAGAGTGAAAAACTGTTTTTT; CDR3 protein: CASRNRAESEKLFF
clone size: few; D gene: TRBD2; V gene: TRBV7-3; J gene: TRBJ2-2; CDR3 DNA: TGTGCCAGCAGCTCATCGTCGGGGGGCACCGGGGAGCTGTTTTTT; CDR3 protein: CASSSSSGGTGELFF
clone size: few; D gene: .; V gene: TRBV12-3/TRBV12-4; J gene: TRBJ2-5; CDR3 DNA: TGTGCCAGCAGTTTAGTTCCCAGCCGGCGGCAAGAGACCCAGTACTTC; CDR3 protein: CASSLVPSRRQETQYF
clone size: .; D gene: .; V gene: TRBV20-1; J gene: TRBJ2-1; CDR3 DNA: TGCAGTGCCGGAGGGGCTAGTGCCCGTGAGCAGTTCTTC; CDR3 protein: CSAGGASAREQFF
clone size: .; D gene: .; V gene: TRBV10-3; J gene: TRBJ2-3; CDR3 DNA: TGTGCCATCAGTGAGTCGAGGCTCGGGGATACGCAGTATTTT; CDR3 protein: CAISESRLGDTQYF
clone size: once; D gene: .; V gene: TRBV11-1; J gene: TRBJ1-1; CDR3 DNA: TGTGCCAGCAGCTTCGGGCCTCAAGCTTTCTTT; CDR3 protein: CASSFGPQAFF
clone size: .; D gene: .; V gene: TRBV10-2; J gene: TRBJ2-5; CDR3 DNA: TGCGCCAGCAAGCGACAGTTAATGGAGACCCAGTACTTC; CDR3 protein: CASKRQLMETQYF
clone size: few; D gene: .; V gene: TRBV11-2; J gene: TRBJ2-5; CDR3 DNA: TGTGCCAGCAGCCGAAAGGGGGGGCCTGGAGAGACCCAGTACTTC; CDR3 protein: CASSRKGGPGETQYF
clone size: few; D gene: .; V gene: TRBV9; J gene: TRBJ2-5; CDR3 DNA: TGTGCCAGCAGCGAGGCTTTGGGGGGCCAGGAGACCCAGTACTTC; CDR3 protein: CASSEALGGQETQYF
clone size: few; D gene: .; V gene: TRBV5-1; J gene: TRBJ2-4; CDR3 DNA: TGCGCCAGCAGGCACGACGTGTTCGCCAAAAACATTCAGTACTTC; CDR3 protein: CASRHDVFAKNIQYF
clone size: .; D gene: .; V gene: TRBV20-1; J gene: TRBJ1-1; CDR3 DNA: TGCAGTGCTAGGGGAGCTGTGAACACTGAAGCTTTCTTT; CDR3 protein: CSARGAVNTEAFF
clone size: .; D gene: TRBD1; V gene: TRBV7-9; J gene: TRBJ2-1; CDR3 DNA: TGTGCCAGCAGCCCACGGGGGGACAGGGGGCTGTACAATGAGCAGTTCTTC; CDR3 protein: CASSPRGDRGLYNEQFF
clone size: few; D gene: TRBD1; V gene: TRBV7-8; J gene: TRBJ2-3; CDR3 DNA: TGTGCCAGCACAATTCGGACAGGTTATGGCACAGATACGCAGTATTTT; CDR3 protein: CASTIRTGYGTDTQYF
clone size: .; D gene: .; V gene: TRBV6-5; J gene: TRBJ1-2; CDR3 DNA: TGTGCCAGCAGTTACGCGGGAGGGAGGGGAGCTAACTATGGCTACACCTTC; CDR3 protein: CASSYAGGRGANYGYTF
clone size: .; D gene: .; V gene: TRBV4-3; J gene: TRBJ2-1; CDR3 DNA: TGCGCCAGCAGCCACAGTGGTGGTGAGCAGTTCTTC; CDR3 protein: CASSHSGGEQFF
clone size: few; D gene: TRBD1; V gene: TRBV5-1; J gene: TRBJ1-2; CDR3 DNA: TGCGCCAGCAGCTTGGTCGACAGGGGCTATGGCTACACCTTC; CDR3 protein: CASSLVDRGYGYTF
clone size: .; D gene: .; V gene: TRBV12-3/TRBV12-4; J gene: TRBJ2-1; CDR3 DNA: TGTGCCAGCAGTCCCTGGGGCTCCTACAATGAGCAGTTCTTC; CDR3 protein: CASSPWGSYNEQFF
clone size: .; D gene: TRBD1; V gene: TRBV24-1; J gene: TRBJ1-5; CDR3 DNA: TGTGCCACCAGTGATGGACGACAGGGGTCCGTTCAGCCCCAGCATTTT; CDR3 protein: CATSDGRQGSVQPQHF
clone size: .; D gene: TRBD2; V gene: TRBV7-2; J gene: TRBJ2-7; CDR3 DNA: TGTGCCAGCAGCCCAAGAAGGGCTAGCGGGGGGCGGGAGCAGTACTTC; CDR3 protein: CASSPRRASGGREQYF
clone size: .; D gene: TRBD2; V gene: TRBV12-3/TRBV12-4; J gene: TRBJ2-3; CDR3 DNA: TGTGCCAGCAGTTTACGAGCGGGGACCACAGATACGCAGTATTTT; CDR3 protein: CASSLRAGTTDTQYF
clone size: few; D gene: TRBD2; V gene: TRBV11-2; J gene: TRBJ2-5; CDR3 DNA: TGTGCCAGCAGCTTAGCCTTAGCGGGGGGACAAGAGACCCAGTACTTC; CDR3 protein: CASSLALAGGQETQYF
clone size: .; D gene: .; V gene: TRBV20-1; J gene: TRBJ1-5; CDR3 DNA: TGCAGTGCTGTCGTGTGGTCGGATAATCAGCCCCAGCATTTT; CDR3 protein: CSAVVWSDNQPQHF
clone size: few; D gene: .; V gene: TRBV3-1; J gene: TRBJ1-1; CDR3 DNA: TGTGCCAGCAGCCAGAGGCTGCTGTTCGCTGAAGCTTTCTTT; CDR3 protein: CASSQRLLFAEAFF
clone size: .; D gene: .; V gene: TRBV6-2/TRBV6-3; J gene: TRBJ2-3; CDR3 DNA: TGTGCCAGCAGTTACTCAGGGCGGGACCTGGGAGATACGCAGTATTTT; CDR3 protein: CASSYSGRDLGDTQYF
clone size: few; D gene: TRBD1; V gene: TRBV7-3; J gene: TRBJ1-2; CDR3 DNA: TGTGCCAGCAGCTTTCGGGACAGCGGCTACACCTTC; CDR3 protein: CASSFRDSGYTF
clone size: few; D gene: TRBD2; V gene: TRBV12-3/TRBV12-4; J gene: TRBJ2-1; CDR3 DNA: TGTGCCAGCAGTTTAGCGGGACTAGCCTCCTACAATGAGCAGTTCTTC; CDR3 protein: CASSLAGLASYNEQFF
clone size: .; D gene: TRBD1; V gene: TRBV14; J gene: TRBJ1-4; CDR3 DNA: TGTGCCAGCAGCCCGAGCGTCCAACAGGGGCATGAAAAACTGTTTTTT; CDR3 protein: CASSPSVQQGHEKLFF
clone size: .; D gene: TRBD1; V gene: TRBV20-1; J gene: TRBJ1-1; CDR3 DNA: TGCAGTGCTAGAGATCGGGAGGGGACAGGGTATTTTACTGAAGCTTTCTTT; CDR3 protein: CSARDREGTGYFTEAFF
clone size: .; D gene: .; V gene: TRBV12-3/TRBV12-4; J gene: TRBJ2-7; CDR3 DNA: TGTGCCAGCAGTTTAGCGCGGACGAGAATCTCCTACGAGCAGTACTTC; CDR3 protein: CASSLARTRISYEQYF
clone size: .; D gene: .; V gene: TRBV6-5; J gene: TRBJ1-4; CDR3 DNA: TGTGCCAGCACCCCCCGGGGGTCGGGAGAAAAACTGTTTTTT; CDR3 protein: CASTPRGSGEKLFF
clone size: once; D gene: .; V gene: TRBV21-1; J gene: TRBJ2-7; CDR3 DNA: TGTGCCAGCAGCTTAGACTCGGACAGAGCATACGAGCAGTACTTC; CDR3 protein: CASSLDSDRAYEQYF
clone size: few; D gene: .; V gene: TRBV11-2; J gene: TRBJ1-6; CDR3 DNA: TGTGCCAGCAGCTTAGAAGGCCGGGGAAAGGTTAACTCACCCCTCCACTTT; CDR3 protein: CASSLEGRGKVNSPLHF
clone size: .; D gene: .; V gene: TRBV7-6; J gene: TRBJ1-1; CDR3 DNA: TGTGCCAGCAGCTTTGGGGCTGGAGGGAACACTGAAGCTTTCTTT; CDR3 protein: CASSFGAGGNTEAFF
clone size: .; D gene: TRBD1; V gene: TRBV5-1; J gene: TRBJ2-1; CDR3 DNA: TGCGCCAGCAGCCCCGGGACAGGGGCCGATGAGCAGTTCTTC; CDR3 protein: CASSPGTGADEQFF
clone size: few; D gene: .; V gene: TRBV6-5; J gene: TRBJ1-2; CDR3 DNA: TGTGCCAGCAGTTACTCAGGGCAGTTTCCTGAGGGCTATGGCTACACCTTC; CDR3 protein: CASSYSGQFPEGYGYTF
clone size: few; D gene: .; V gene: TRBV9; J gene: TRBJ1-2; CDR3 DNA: TGTGCCAGCAGCGTAGGTGAAGGGAACTATGGCTACACCTTC; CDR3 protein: CASSVGEGNYGYTF
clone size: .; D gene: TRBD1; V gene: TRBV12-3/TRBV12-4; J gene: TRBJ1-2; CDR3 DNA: TGTGCCAGCAGTCGACAGGGAATTGGCTACACCTTC; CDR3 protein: CASSRQGIGYTF
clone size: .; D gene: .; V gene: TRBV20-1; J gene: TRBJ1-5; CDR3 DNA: TGCAGTGCCGGGGGCAATAACCGGTTCTATAGCAATCAGCCCCAGCATTTT; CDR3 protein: CSAGGNNRFYSNQPQHF
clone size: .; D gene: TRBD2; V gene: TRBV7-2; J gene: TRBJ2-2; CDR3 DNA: TGTGCCAGCAGCTTAGAGTTAGCGGGGACTGGGACCGGGGAGCTGTTTTTT; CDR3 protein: CASSLELAGTGTGELFF
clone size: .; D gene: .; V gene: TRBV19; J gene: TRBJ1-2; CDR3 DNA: TGTGCCAGTAGTACGGAGGGCTATGGCTACACCTTC; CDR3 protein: CASSTEGYGYTF